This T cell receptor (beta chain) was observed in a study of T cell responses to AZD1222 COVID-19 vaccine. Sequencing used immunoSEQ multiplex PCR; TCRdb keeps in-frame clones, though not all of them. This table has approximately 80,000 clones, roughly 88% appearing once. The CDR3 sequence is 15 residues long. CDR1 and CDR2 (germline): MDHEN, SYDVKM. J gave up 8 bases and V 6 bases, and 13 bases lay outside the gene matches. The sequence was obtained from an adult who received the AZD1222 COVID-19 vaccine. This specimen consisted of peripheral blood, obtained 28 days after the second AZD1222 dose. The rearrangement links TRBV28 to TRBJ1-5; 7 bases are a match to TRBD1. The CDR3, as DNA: TGTGCCAGCAGCCCGACAGGGAAAAGGCGCAAGCCCCAGCATTTT. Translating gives CASSPTGKRRKPQHF.